One and the same sample provided the 31 T cell receptor beta chains below, sequenced in a study of T-cell memory formation after mild COVID-19. TCRdb re-derived calls from the 5' RACE reads in MiXCR, one entry per CDR3 protein. The table has roughly 600,000 distinct CDR3 sequences, 15% to 20% seen once. The material sequenced was PBMCs or a T cell subset sorted from them (not recorded which). The origin of the receptors is an adult woman who had mild COVID-19 (a few samples of this study predate the infection). Cell type and time point are not known.

In its sample, this clonotype was seen a few times. The rearrangement links TRBV20-1 to TRBJ1-5; weak D call: TRBD1 (6 bases). This CDR3 contains 13 residues. Germline assignment: CDR1 DFQATT and CDR2 SNEGSKA (reference sequence). The V and J ends lost 6 bases and 1 base respectively, with 10 bases between them. The CDR3 DNA reads as TGCAGTGCCCTGGACAGCAGCAATCAGCCCCAGCATTTT. Translated, it gives CSALDSSNQPQHF.

This sequence joins TRBV2 and TRBJ2-7; D is undetermined. Germline CDR1 is SNHLY and CDR2 is FYNNEI. The CDR3 runs to 14 residues. Trimming took off 3 bases at V and 3 bases at J, with 12 bases between the two ends. CDR3 sequence: CASSDPRRGYEQYF. CDR3 DNA: TGTGCCAGCAGTGATCCCCGACGAGGCTACGAGCAGTACTTC. Complete variable domain (other parts from reference TRBV2 and TRBJ2-7): EPEVTQTPSHQVTQMGQEVILRCVPISNHLYFYWYRQILGQKVEFLVSFYNNEISEKSEIFDDQFSVERPDGSNFTLKIRSTKLEDSAMYFCASSDPRRGYEQYFGPGTRLTVT.

This chain links TRBV6-5 with TRBJ2-7; D is possibly TRBD1 or TRBD2 (5 bases each). Trimming took 8 bases from V and 3 from J, leaving 14 bases between them. The length of the CDR3 is 13 residues. Germline assignment: CDR1 MNHEY and CDR2 SVGAGI. CDR3 protein: CASGPGTLYEQYF. The CDR3, as DNA: TGTGCCAGCGGACCGGGGACGCTCTACGAGCAGTACTTC.

J is TRBJ2-1 and V is TRBV5-1; 11 bases match TRBD2. Germline V gives CDR1 SGHRS, CDR2 YFSETQ. V was pared by 4 bases and J by 7 bases, with 10 bases of the junction left unmatched. The CDR3 extends over 16 amino acids. CDR3: CASSGTLAGGFNEQFF. The CDR3 DNA follows: TGCGCCAGCAGCGGAACCCTAGCGGGAGGTTTTAATGAGCAGTTCTTC. The variable domain in full, with the rest retrieved from reference TRBV5-1 and TRBJ2-1, is KAGVTQTPRYLIKTRGQQVTLSCSPISGHRSVSWYQQTPGQGLQFLFEYFSETQRNKGNFPGRFSGRQFSNSRSEMNVSTLELGDSALYLCASSGTLAGGFNEQFFGPGTRLTVL.

The chain has TRBV29-1 and TRBJ1-3; no reliable D call. V lost 8 bases, J lost 3 bases, and 11 bases lay in between. The CDR3 loop spans 12 amino acids. Per germline, CDR1 SQVTM and CDR2 ANQGSEA. The CDR3 protein is CSTRGSGNTIYF. The CDR3 DNA follows: TGCAGCACTAGAGGAAGTGGAAACACCATATATTTT.

The V and J genes are TRBV5-4 and TRBJ1-1; no reliable D call. CDR1 and CDR2 (germline): SGHNT, YYREEE (reference sequence). This CDR3 spans 14 amino acids. V lost 0 bases, J lost 6 bases, and 12 bases lay in between. Here the CDR3 reads CASSLANGLPEAFF. The CDR3 DNA reads TGTGCCAGCAGCTTGGCCAACGGGTTACCTGAAGCTTTCTTT.

The V and J genes are TRBV3-1 and TRBJ1-1; 7 bases fit TRBD1. Trimming cost V 2 bases and J 4 bases; bases outside gene matches: 10. CDR3 length: 16 amino acids. The V gene's germline CDR1 is LGHDT and CDR2 YNNKEL (reference sequence). The CDR3 reads CASSQPLWQGGTEAFF. The CDR3, as DNA: TGTGCCAGCAGCCAACCGCTTTGGCAGGGGGGCACTGAAGCTTTCTTT.

This rearrangement joins TRBV5-1 to TRBJ1-2; 9 bases are shared with TRBD1. Germline V gene sequence: CDR1 SGHRS, CDR2 YFSETQ. J was trimmed by 4 bases and V by 4 bases; bases with no gene match: 5. The CDR3 is made up of 14 amino acids. CDR3 bases: TGCGCCAGCAGCCCCCTGACAGGGGGCTATGGCTACACCTTC. Encoded protein: CASSPLTGGYGYTF.

The chain uses TRBV14 and TRBJ2-1; 9 positions agree with TRBD1. Germline V gene sequence: CDR1 SGHDN, CDR2 FVKESK. The CDR3 contains 17 residues. V lost 0 bases and J lost 8; bases outside the gene matches: 11. The CDR3 nucleotides are TGTGCCAGCAGCCAAGAATTAGGGGACAGGGACTTTCATGAGCAGTTCTTC. Translated, it gives CASSQELGDRDFHEQFF.

This clonotype was picked up a small number of times. The rearrangement links TRBV4-3 to TRBJ2-2, with D possibly being TRBD1 (5 bases). The length of the CDR3 is 14 residues. The germline V gene has CDR1 LGHNA and CDR2 YSLEER. The V end lost 2 bases, the J end lost 6 bases, and 10 bases lay between the germline ends. CDR3 coding DNA: TGCGCCAGCAGCCAACCCAGGGAATCCGGGGAGCTGTTTTTT. Encoded protein: CASSQPRESGELFF.

This clonotype was seen repeatedly, ten times or more. The genes are TRBV5-1 and TRBJ1-3; TRBD1 matches at 9 bases. The CDR3 length is 15 residues. Germline V gene data show CDR1 as SGHRS and CDR2 as YFSETQ. V lost 0 bases to trimming and J lost 2 bases; unmatched junction nucleotides: 0. Here the CDR3 reads CASSLDRGPGNTIYF. Written as DNA, the CDR3 is TGCGCCAGCAGCTTGGACAGGGGGCCTGGAAACACCATATATTTT.

The chain carries TRBV7-8 and TRBJ2-5; D is uncertain. The CDR3 is 15 residues long. Germline CDR1 and CDR2: SGHVS and FQNEAQ. Between the trimmed V and J ends, which lost 3 bases and 1 base, there was a span of 12 bases. CDR3 amino acids: CASSFRPVAQETQYF. In DNA, the CDR3 is TGTGCCAGCAGCTTCAGGCCGGTCGCCCAAGAGACCCAGTACTTC.

The V call is TRBV20-1, the J call TRBJ1-5; 8 nucleotides agree with TRBD1. With V trimmed by 5 bases and J by 2 bases, 5 bases remained unmatched. The CDR3 consists of 14 residues. The germline CDR1 and CDR2 sequences are DFQATT and SNEGSKA (reference sequence). This chain's CDR3 is CSAFMTGGNQPQHF. CDR3 DNA: TGCAGTGCTTTTATGACAGGGGGCAATCAGCCCCAGCATTTT.

This clonotype was recorded at least ten times. V gene TRBV10-3 combines with J gene TRBJ2-7, with 14 bases matching TRBD2. The CDR3 loop spans 21 amino acids. The V gene end was trimmed by 2 bases and the J gene end by 4 bases; junction bases not matched to a gene: 19. CDR1 is ENHRY, CDR2 SYGVKD, per germline. For the CDR3, the DNA is TGTGCCATCAGTGAGACCTTCACAGGGCCGGGACTAGCGGGAGATGGGTACGAGCAGTACTTC. It encodes CAISETFTGPGLAGDGYEQYF.

This clonotype was counted at least ten times. The chain links TRBV7-9 to TRBJ2-1; D gene ambiguous. The CDR3 spans 14 residues. The germline V and J ends were trimmed by 5 bases and 1 base, with 9 bases remaining between them. CDR1 SEHNR and CDR2 FQNEAQ come from the germline V gene (reference sequence). The CDR3 coding sequence is TGTGCCAGCAGCCGGACGGCATCCTACAATGAGCAGTTCTTC. Protein: CASSRTASYNEQFF.

The chain links TRBV18 to TRBJ1-5, with D tentatively TRBD1 (5 bases). The CDR3 extends over 13 amino acids. Germline V gene sequence: CDR1 KGHSH, CDR2 LQKENI. V was pared by 6 bases and J by 15 bases, with 21 bases between. CDR3 nucleotides: TGTGCCAGCTCTCCGACAGAGGGGAGGCGGCTGCATTTT. Residues: CASSPTEGRRLHF.

This clonotype was found once. The rearrangement uses TRBV5-5 and TRBJ2-7; 9 bases align to TRBD1. The CDR3 loop spans 16 amino acids. The V gene end was trimmed by 4 bases and the J gene end by 1 base; junction bases not matched to a gene: 9. The germline CDR1 and CDR2 sequences are SGHKS and YYEKEE (reference sequence). In DNA, the CDR3 is TGTGCCAGCAGCATAGCCGGGACAGGGCCTTCCTACGAGCAGTACTTC. Its translation: CASSIAGTGPSYEQYF.

This clonotype occurred a few times. The V gene is TRBV7-2, the J gene TRBJ2-3; 10 positions match TRBD2. V lost 4 bases, J lost 2 bases, and 6 bases stayed unmatched. CDR1 and CDR2 from the germline V gene are SGHTA and FQGNSA. The CDR3 contains 16 residues. The CDR3 reads CASSWFLAGDTDTQYF. In DNA, the CDR3 is TGTGCCAGCAGCTGGTTTCTAGCGGGAGACACAGATACGCAGTATTTT.

There are a few counts of this clonotype. The rearrangement uses TRBV12-3 or TRBV12-4 and TRBJ1-2; D is unclear. The CDR3 totals 15 residues. The ends were cut back, 1 base at V and 2 bases at J, with 11 bases in the middle. The CDR3 DNA sequence: TGTGCCAGCAGTTTAGGTGGCAGGCAGAACTATGGCTACACCTTC. It encodes CASSLGGRQNYGYTF.

The chain links TRBV12-3 or TRBV12-4 to TRBJ2-1; 13 nucleotides align to TRBD2. This CDR3 spans 17 amino acids. V lost 3 bases, J lost 9 bases, and 11 bases stayed unmatched. The CDR3 is CASSLSATSGGRGEQFF. CDR3 sequence (DNA): TGTGCCAGCAGTTTGAGTGCGACTAGCGGGGGGAGGGGTGAGCAGTTCTTC.

The chain carries TRBV7-2 and TRBJ2-5; D ambiguous. With 6 bases removed from V and 5 bases from J, the gap between germline ends came to 22 bases. This CDR3 has 16 residues. Germline V gives CDR1 SGHTA, CDR2 FQGNSA. The CDR3 sequence: CASRYLGEPLFETQYF. CDR3 coding DNA: TGTGCCAGCAGGTATCTTGGTGAACCCCTTTTCGAGACCCAGTACTTC.

The chain couples TRBV12-3 or TRBV12-4 to TRBJ1-2, with a possible D match to TRBD1 (6 bases). V was trimmed by 6 bases and J by 4 bases, leaving 15 bases between them. The CDR3 spans 14 residues. The CDR3 nucleotides read TGTGCCAGCAGGCCCCTTGGACAGAGCTATGGCTACACCTTC. This sequence encodes CASRPLGQSYGYTF.

This clonotype was detected only a few times. The genes are TRBV7-9 and TRBJ2-7; D is possibly TRBD1 (6 bases). Germline-derived CDR1 and CDR2 are SEHNR and FQNEAQ (reference sequence). The CDR3 length is 15 residues. The V and J ends lost 3 bases and 2 bases respectively, with 14 bases between them. The CDR3 spells CASSFGPGATYEQYF. CDR3 DNA: TGTGCCAGCAGCTTTGGTCCAGGGGCCACCTACGAGCAGTACTTC.

The chain recombines TRBV14 with TRBJ2-7; D is perhaps TRBD2 (5 bases). The CDR3 loop spans 13 amino acids. Looked up from germline, CDR1 is SGHDN and CDR2 is FVKESK. Trimming cost V 3 bases and J 4 bases, with 10 bases left between them. The CDR3 is CASSHGPGYEQYF. For the CDR3, the DNA is TGTGCCAGCAGCCACGGACCGGGATACGAGCAGTACTTC.

This clonotype was detected a few times. The chain links TRBV11-2 to TRBJ2-2; D is undetermined. In germline, CDR1 is SGHAT, CDR2 FQNNGV. V was trimmed by 1 base and J by 0 bases, leaving 9 bases between them. The CDR3 runs to 16 residues. CDR3 sequence: CASSLGFRANTGELFF. The DNA for the CDR3 is TGTGCCAGCAGCTTAGGGTTCCGCGCGAACACCGGGGAGCTGTTTTTT. Filled out from reference TRBV11-2 and TRBJ2-2, the complete variable domain reads EAGVAQSPRYKIIEKRQSVAFWCNPISGHATLYWYQQILGQGPKLLIQFQNNGVVDDSQLPKDRFSAERLKGVDSTLKIQPAKLEDSAVYLCASSLGFRANTGELFFGEGSRLTVL.

The chain uses TRBV19 and TRBJ2-1, with 9 bases that match TRBD2. This CDR3 contains 15 residues. The junction had 8 bases not matched to a gene; V was cut back by 8 bases and J by 3 bases. CDR1 is LNHDA and CDR2 is SQIVND in the germline V gene (reference sequence). In DNA, the CDR3 is TGTGCCAGTGGATCTCAGCGGGGGGACTACAATGAGCAGTTCTTC. Amino acids: CASGSQRGDYNEQFF.

This clonotype was seen more than once but under ten times. The chain has TRBV6-2 or TRBV6-3 and TRBJ1-5; 9 nucleotides align to TRBD1. The V gene's germline CDR1 is MNHEY and CDR2 SVGEGT. This CDR3 region has 15 residues. V shed 6 bases, J shed 3 bases, and the junction held 6 bases outside the gene matches. CDR3 in amino acids: CASRGTGRNNQPQHF. In DNA form, the CDR3 reads TGTGCCAGCAGGGGGACAGGGAGAAACAATCAGCCCCAGCATTTT.

This clonotype was seen a handful of times. The V and J genes are TRBV7-9 and TRBJ2-3; 7 bases are shared with TRBD2. The CDR3 is made up of 15 amino acids. CDR1 is SEHNR and CDR2 is FQNEAQ in the germline V gene (reference sequence). J gave up 1 base and V 3 bases, and 4 bases lay outside the gene matches. This CDR3 is CASSFTSGGTDTQYF. The CDR3 coding sequence is TGTGCCAGCAGCTTTACCAGCGGGGGCACAGATACGCAGTATTTT.

The rearrangement uses TRBV7-9 and TRBJ2-1; D is perhaps TRBD1 or TRBD2 (6 bases each). The CDR3 runs to 13 residues. CDR1 and CDR2 (germline): SEHNR, FQNEAQ (reference sequence). The germline V and J ends were trimmed by 3 bases and 9 bases, with 12 bases remaining between them. The CDR3 DNA follows: TGTGCCAGCAGCTTCTCGGGGGCGGTTGAGCAGTTCTTC. Encoded protein: CASSFSGAVEQFF.

CDR3 nucleotides: TGTGCCAGCATCACCGGCCTTCCTCTTGGCGGCGGGCCCGAGGTCTATGGCTACACCTTC. The encoded protein is CASITGLPLGGGPEVYGYTF. The V call is TRBV21-1, the J call TRBJ1-2. TRBV21-1 is designated a pseudogene. This CDR3 has 20 residues.

The chain carries TRBV21-1 and TRBJ1-2. TRBV21-1 is a documented pseudogene. The CDR3 is 15 residues long. DNA of the CDR3: TGTGCCAGCAGCAAAGTCCACATGGGCTACTATGGCTACACCTTC. Encoded protein: CASSKVHMGYYGYTF.